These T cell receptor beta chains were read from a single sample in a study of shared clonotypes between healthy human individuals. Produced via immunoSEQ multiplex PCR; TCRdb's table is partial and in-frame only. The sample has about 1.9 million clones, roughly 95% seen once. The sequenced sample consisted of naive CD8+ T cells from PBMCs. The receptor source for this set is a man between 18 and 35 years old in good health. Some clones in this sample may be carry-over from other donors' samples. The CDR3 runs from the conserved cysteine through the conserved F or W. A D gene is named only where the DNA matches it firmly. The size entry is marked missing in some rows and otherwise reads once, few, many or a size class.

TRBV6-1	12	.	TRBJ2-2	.	CASSGIPGELFF	TGTGCCAGCAGTGGAATTCCCGGGGAGCTGTTTTTT
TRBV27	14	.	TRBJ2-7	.	CASSLTGAFYEQYF	TGTGCCAGCAGTTTAACGGGGGCTTTTTACGAGCAGTACTTC
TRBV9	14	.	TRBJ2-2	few	CASSVGGATGELFF	TGTGCCAGCAGCGTAGGAGGGGCAACCGGGGAGCTGTTTTTT
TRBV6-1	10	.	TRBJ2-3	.	CASTGDTQYF	TGTGCCAGCACGGGGGATACGCAGTATTTT
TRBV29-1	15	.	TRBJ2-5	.	CSVKTSSRGQEAQYF	TGCAGCGTAAAAACCTCTAGCAGGGGCCAAGAGGCCCAGTACTTC
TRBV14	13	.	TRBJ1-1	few	CASSLYGGTEAFF	TGTGCCAGCAGCCTCTACGGAGGGACTGAAGCTTTCTTT
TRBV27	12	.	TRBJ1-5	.	CASSFKGQPQHF	TGTGCCAGCAGTTTCAAAGGTCAGCCCCAGCATTTT
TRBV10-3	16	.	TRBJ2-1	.	CAIRPPGTGPTNEQFF	TGTGCCATCAGACCGCCCGGGACGGGGCCTACAAATGAGCAGTTCTTC
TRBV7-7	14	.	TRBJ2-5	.	CASSLGLHQETQYF	TGTGCCAGCAGCTTAGGGCTACACCAAGAGACCCAGTACTTC
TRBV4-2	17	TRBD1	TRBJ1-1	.	CASSRDRTGVRGTEAFF	TGTGCCAGCAGCCGAGATCGGACAGGGGTTAGGGGCACTGAAGCTTTCTTT
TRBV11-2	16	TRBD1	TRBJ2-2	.	CASSLSDRGRTGELFF	TGTGCCAGCAGCCTATCGGACAGGGGGCGAACCGGGGAGCTGTTTTTT
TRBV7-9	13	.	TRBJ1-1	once	CASSPPGLAEAFF	TGTGCCAGCAGCCCCCCGGGGCTTGCTGAAGCTTTCTTT
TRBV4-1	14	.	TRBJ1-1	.	CASSQQLYNTEAFF	TGCGCCAGCAGCCAACAACTCTATAACACTGAAGCTTTCTTT
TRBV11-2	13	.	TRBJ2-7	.	CASSEDGTYEQYF	TGTGCCAGCAGCGAGGACGGAACCTACGAGCAGTACTTC
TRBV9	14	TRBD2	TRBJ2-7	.	CASSSGLAGYEQYF	TGTGCCAGCAGCTCTGGACTAGCGGGATACGAGCAGTACTTC
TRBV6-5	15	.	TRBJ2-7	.	CASSYRTGRGYEQYF	TGTGCCAGCAGTTACCGTACCGGGCGGGGTTACGAGCAGTACTTC
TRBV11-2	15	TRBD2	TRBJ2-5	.	CASSDTSAGQETQYF	TGTGCCAGCAGCGATACTAGCGCGGGCCAAGAGACCCAGTACTTC
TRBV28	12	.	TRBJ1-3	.	CATTERRNTIYF	TGTGCCACCACCGAGCGGCGAAACACCATATATTTT
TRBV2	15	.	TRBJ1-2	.	CATPLTGTPDYGYTF	TGTGCCACCCCCCTAACTGGGACGCCGGACTATGGCTACACCTTC
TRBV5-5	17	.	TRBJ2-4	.	CASSFSGRELAKNIQYF	TGTGCCAGCAGCTTTTCCGGTCGGGAGCTAGCCAAAAACATTCAGTACTTC
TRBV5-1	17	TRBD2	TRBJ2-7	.	CASSLDTSGRFTYEQYF	TGCGCCAGCAGCTTGGATACTAGCGGGAGGTTCACCTACGAGCAGTACTTC
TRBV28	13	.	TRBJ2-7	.	CASSLSGGAEQYF	TGTGCCAGCAGTTTATCGGGGGGCGCCGAGCAGTACTTC
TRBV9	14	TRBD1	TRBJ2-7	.	CASSTGGASYEQYF	TGTGCCAGCAGCACAGGGGGCGCATCATACGAGCAGTACTTC
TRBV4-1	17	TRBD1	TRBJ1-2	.	CASNRGTGGSKNYGYTF	TGCGCCAGCAACCGAGGGACAGGGGGTTCTAAGAACTATGGCTACACCTTC